This T cell receptor beta chain was recovered during a study of early stage breast cancer tumors. Turning to the study itself: ER+/PR+/HER2- status applied to about 70% of the 16 invasive breast tumors. Study findings and constraints: Blood repertoires resembled normal breast more than tumor. Tumors had about 2.6-fold higher T cell density than normal breast.

The repertoire was sequenced with immunoSEQ multiplex PCR; TCRdb's copy has only in-frame clones and lacks some. The repertoire has approximately 48,000 clones, 75% to 95% of them found once; the top ten carry 5%. The germline V gene encodes CDR1 MNHEY and CDR2 SVGAGI. V lost 0 bases and J lost 8; bases outside the gene matches: 6. The CDR3 loop spans 15 amino acids. Comments on this clone: The target antigen is unknown.

The sequencing input was blood. V gene TRBV6-5 combines with J gene TRBJ1-3; 8 bases are shared with TRBD1. This sequence was found in a person aged 70 to 80 with breast cancer. This CDR3 is CASSYSGTGLDTIYF. The CDR3 nucleotides are TGTGCCAGCAGTTACTCGGGGACAGGTTTGGACACCATATATTTT.